Following are 24 T cell receptor beta chains from one sample sequenced in a study of T cell responses to AZD1222 COVID-19 vaccine. The protocol was immunoSEQ multiplex PCR, while the TCRdb copy is restricted to in-frame clones and leaves out a portion. The sample consists of more than 110,000 clones, 90% of them appearing once. The specimen comprised peripheral blood, sampled on day 0 of AZD1222 vaccination. These TCRs come from an adult in good health.

The chain is built from TRBV13 and TRBJ2-3; TRBD1 or TRBD2 may be the D gene (5 bases each). Trimming removed 1 base from V and 0 bases from J, with 14 bases in between. This CDR3 is 17 amino acids long. Germline V CDR1 and CDR2: PRHDT, FYEKMQ (reference sequence). CDR3 in DNA: TGTGCCAGCAGCTTAGCTCGAGTGGGGGTGAGCACAGATACGCAGTATTTT. It yields the protein CASSLARVGVSTDTQYF.

The chain links TRBV6-5 to TRBJ1-1; 10 nucleotides agree with TRBD1. Per germline, CDR1 MNHEY and CDR2 SVGAGI. CDR3 length equals 14 residues. V shed 6 bases and J 1 base; nucleotides not matched to a gene: 2. This CDR3 reads CASRGTGENTEAFF. The DNA for the CDR3 is TGTGCCAGCAGAGGGACAGGGGAGAACACTGAAGCTTTCTTT.

J is TRBJ1-5 and V is TRBV6-1; possibly TRBD1 for D (5 bases). CDR1 is MNHNS, CDR2 SASEGT, per germline. The CDR3 has 12 residues. The ends were cut back, 6 bases at V and 11 bases at J, with 14 bases in the middle. The CDR3 loop is CASRHDRRTQHF. The CDR3 DNA sequence: TGTGCCAGCAGACACGACAGAAGAACCCAGCATTTT.

CDR3: CASSAYRVANVLTF. In nucleotides, the CDR3 is TGTGCCAGCAGCGCATACAGGGTAGCCAACGTCCTGACTTTC. The chain recombines TRBV9 with TRBJ2-6; D is possibly TRBD1 (6 bases). Trimming stripped 3 bases from V and 7 bases from J, with 11 bases between. The CDR3 extends over 14 amino acids. Germline CDR1 reads SGDLS; CDR2 reads YYNGEE. The full variable domain, rest sourced from reference TRBV9 and TRBJ2-6, is DSGVTQTPKHLITATGQRVTLRCSPRSGDLSVYWYQQSLDQGLQFLIQYYNGEERAKGNILERFSAQQFPDLHSELNLSSLELGDSALYFCASSAYRVANVLTFGAGSRLTVL.

This clone was picked up a small number of times. The rearrangement links TRBV15 to TRBJ2-1, with D perhaps matching TRBD1 (6 bases). V was pared by 0 bases and J by 8 bases, with 17 bases between. The CDR3 totals 16 residues. Germline loops: CDR1 LNHNV, CDR2 YYDKDF (reference sequence). CDR3 coding DNA: TGTGCCACCAGCAGAGACCCCGGACAGCCGACGGATGAGCAGTTCTTC. It yields the protein CATSRDPGQPTDEQFF.

This chain joins TRBV9 and TRBJ2-7; 11 positions match TRBD2. The V gene end was trimmed by 0 bases and the J gene end by 3 bases; junction bases not matched to a gene: 5. CDR1 is SGDLS, CDR2 YYNGEE, per germline. The CDR3 covers 16 residues. CDR3 nucleotide sequence: TGTGCCAGCAGCGTAGGGGCTAGCGGGGGGCGCTACGAGCAGTACTTC. Translated: CASSVGASGGRYEQYF.

The chain is built from TRBV28 and TRBJ2-1, with unresolved D. CDR1 MDHEN and CDR2 SYDVKM come from the germline V gene. Trimming cost V 2 bases and J 6 bases, with 8 bases left between them. The CDR3 is 13 amino acids. The CDR3 region is CASSLAKPNEQFF. CDR3 in DNA: TGTGCCAGCAGTTTAGCAAAGCCCAATGAGCAGTTCTTC.

The chain employs TRBV29-1 and TRBJ2-1; possibly TRBD1 for D (6 bases). The CDR3 consists of 17 residues. Trimming took 4 bases from V and 0 from J, leaving 19 bases between them. Germline V gene sequence: CDR1 SQVTM, CDR2 ANQGSEA. CDR3 coding DNA: TGCAGCGTTGGGAACCTACAGGGTTTTAGCTCCTACAATGAGCAGTTCTTC. It codes for CSVGNLQGFSSYNEQFF.

The chain couples TRBV11-2 to TRBJ1-6; D unresolved. The V gene lost 0 bases and the J gene lost 10 bases, with 7 bases spanning the gap. The CDR3 contains 13 residues. Germline V gives CDR1 SGHAT, CDR2 FQNNGV. CDR3 DNA: TGTGCCAGCAGCTTAGACGGCTTGTCACCCCTCCACTTT. Its protein is CASSLDGLSPLHF.

In the case of this clone: A junction boundary mismatches the germline segment, possibly from a read error. The chain uses TRBV18 and TRBJ1-5, with TRBD1 identical over 9 bases. This CDR3 is built from 15 residues. Germline lookup yields CDR1 KGHSH and CDR2 LQKENI. CDR3 sequence (DNA): TGTGCCAGCTCACCGACAGGGGGTAGCGATCAGCCCCAGCATTTT. Protein product: CASSPTGGSDQPQHF.

This clone was observed once. The conserved phenylalanine or tryptophan is not found at the CDR3 terminus, so this likely reflects a read error. The limits of the CDR3 on the DNA are not certain, so only TCRdb's listed CDR3 is given. This sequence joins TRBV5-1 and TRBJ1-2. The CDR3 comprises 12 residues, both ends counted. CDR1 SGHRS and CDR2 YFSETQ come from the germline V gene. The chain's CDR3 is CASKALGTSPFV.

The genes are TRBV2 and TRBJ1-1, with D possibly matching TRBD1 (6 bases). The germline V and J ends were trimmed by 7 bases and 8 bases, with 17 bases remaining between them. CDR1 and CDR2 from the germline V gene are SNHLY and FYNNEI. This CDR3 comprises 13 residues. In DNA, the CDR3 is TGTGCCAGCAAAGGAAACAGGGCGGGAGAAGCTTTCTTT. It codes for CASKGNRAGEAFF. Based on the CDR3 plus reference TRBV2 and TRBJ1-1, the full variable domain is EPEVTQTPSHQVTQMGQEVILRCVPISNHLYFYWYRQILGQKVEFLVSFYNNEISEKSEIFDDQFSVERPDGSNFTLKIRSTKLEDSAMYFCASKGNRAGEAFFGQGTRLTVV.

The chain links TRBV2 to TRBJ1-5; 10 nucleotides align to TRBD1. With V trimmed by 6 bases and J by 4 bases, 12 bases remained unmatched. The CDR3 has 17 residues. CDR1 is SNHLY and CDR2 is FYNNEI in the germline V gene. CDR3: CASRGPGDRGRNQPQHF. As DNA, the CDR3 is TGTGCCAGCAGGGGGCCAGGAGACAGGGGGCGAAATCAGCCCCAGCATTTT.

The chain combines TRBV27 with TRBJ2-3; D is unresolved. CDR3 length: 13 residues. The ends were cut back, 1 base at V and 5 bases at J, with 7 bases in the middle. Germline assignment: CDR1 MNHEY and CDR2 SMNVEV (reference sequence). CDR3 in DNA: TGTGCCAGCAGTTTATGGGCCGAAGATACGCAGTATTTT. This gives the protein CASSLWAEDTQYF.

A few counts support this clone. The V call is TRBV7-9, the J call TRBJ1-2; TRBD1 is a possible D gene (6 bases). V gave up 0 bases and J gave up 7 bases, with 12 bases separating them. The V gene's germline CDR1 is SEHNR and CDR2 FQNEAQ (reference sequence). CDR3 length: 14 residues. CDR3 region: CASSLAEGVSGYTF. The CDR3 DNA sequence: TGTGCCAGCAGCTTAGCGGAGGGGGTGAGTGGCTACACCTTC.

In its sample, this clone was seen many times. In DNA, the CDR3 is TGTGCCAGCCGCCCAGGGGCCACTGGAAACACCATATATTTT. Amino acids: CASRPGATGNTIYF. The chain recombines TRBV19 with TRBJ1-3, with TRBD1 as a possible D gene (6 bases). V was shortened by 9 bases and J by 2 bases, with 14 bases between the two germline ends. The germline gives CDR1 LNHDA, CDR2 SQIVND (reference sequence). The CDR3 is 14 residues long. The entire variable domain, with the rest obtained from reference TRBV19 and TRBJ1-3, is as follows: DGGITQSPKYLFRKEGQNVTLSCEQNLNHDAMYWYRQDPGQGLRLIYYSQIVNDFQKGDIAEGYSVSREKKESFPLTVTSAQKNPTAFYLCASRPGATGNTIYFGEGSWLTVV.

The chain employs TRBV5-6 and TRBJ2-7; D is undetermined. V was trimmed by 2 bases and J by 5 bases, leaving 8 bases between them. The CDR3 is 12 amino acids. Germline values: CDR1 SGHDT, CDR2 YYEEEE. The CDR3 coding sequence is TGTGCCAGCAGCTTCGTCGGAAACGAGCAGTACTTC. Residues: CASSFVGNEQYF.

The chain recombines TRBV19 with TRBJ2-5; TRBD1 matches at 9 bases. V lost 6 bases, J lost 3 bases, and 2 bases stayed unmatched. This CDR3 has 13 residues. Germline CDR1 LNHDA, CDR2 SQIVND (reference sequence). CDR3 region: CASSRDREETQYF. CDR3 DNA: TGTGCCAGTAGCCGGGACAGGGAAGAGACCCAGTACTTC.

A word on this clone: This sample includes further DNA sequences coding for the same CDR3. CDR3 amino acids: CASSLGQGGNSPLHF. The DNA of the CDR3 is TGTGCCAGCAGCTTGGGACAGGGGGGTAATTCACCCCTCCACTTT. The chain employs TRBV5-4 and TRBJ1-6; TRBD1 matches at 9 bases. The J segment lost 6 bases and the V segment lost 0 bases, leaving 1 base of the junction unmatched. CDR1 SGHNT and CDR2 YYREEE come from the germline V gene (reference sequence). The CDR3 contains 15 residues.

This clone was picked up a small number of times. The chain has TRBV4-2 and TRBJ2-7; 7 positions agree with TRBD2. The CDR3 totals 15 residues. CDR1 and CDR2 (germline): LGHNA, YNFKEQ. The ends lost 1 base at V and 0 bases at J; junction bases unmatched: 3. The CDR3 loop reads CASSQAGGLSYEQYF. In DNA, the CDR3 is TGTGCCAGCAGCCAAGCGGGAGGCCTCTCCTACGAGCAGTACTTC.

This sequence joins TRBV24-1 and TRBJ2-5, with TRBD2 matching 11 bases. The V segment lost 2 bases and the J segment 5 bases; nucleotides outside the gene matches: 6. The CDR3 is 16 residues long. Germline V lookup: CDR1 KGHDR, CDR2 SFDVKD. The CDR3 sequence: CATSDSGTSGAETQYF. CDR3 coding DNA: TGTGCCACCAGTGATTCCGGGACTAGCGGCGCGGAGACCCAGTACTTC.

The sample holds one count of this clone. The chain joins TRBV6-4 to TRBJ2-1, with TRBD2 identical over 12 bases. V lost 6 bases, J lost 6 bases, and 6 bases stayed unmatched. Germline-derived CDR1 and CDR2 are MRHNA and SNTAGT. The CDR3 has 15 amino acids. CDR3 bases: TGTGCCAGCAGCGAGACTAGCGGGGGCGTCAATGAGCAGTTCTTC. Its translation: CASSETSGGVNEQFF.

The chain couples TRBV29-1 to TRBJ2-1; TRBD2 aligns across 9 bases. The CDR3 has 12 amino acids. Losses at the gene ends were 4 bases for V and 8 bases for J; bases not matched to a gene: 3. Germline V gene data show CDR1 as SQVTM and CDR2 as ANQGSEA. In DNA form, the CDR3 reads TGCAGCGTTGTGACTAGCGGTGATGAGCAGTTCTTC. Translation: CSVVTSGDEQFF.

The chain links TRBV12-3 or TRBV12-4 to TRBJ1-4, with D unresolved. This CDR3 region has 12 residues. V lost 3 bases, J lost 4 bases, and 3 bases lay in between. CDR3 protein: CASSFLNEKLFF. DNA for the CDR3: TGTGCCAGCAGTTTCCTTAATGAAAAACTGTTTTTT.